This TCR beta chain derives from a study of neoadjuvant nivolumab and ipilimumab in lung cancer. Findings and limits, study-wide: From pretherapy to surgery, tumor richness and clonality rose with dual therapy.

The table came from immunoSEQ multiplex PCR; TCRdb's copy has only in-frame clones and leaves some out. The table shows about 13,000 clones, with under 70% occurring only once. Concerning this clone: The antigen is not known.

V shed 3 bases and J shed 6 bases, with 9 bases lying between them. The CDR3 is 11 amino acids. Germline loops: CDR1 GTSNPN, CDR2 SVGIG (reference sequence). The receptor comes from an adult with non-small cell lung cancer. Material: peripheral blood, obtained after neoadjuvant nivolumab, alone or with ipilimumab, at or shortly before surgery. The chain recombines TRBV30 with TRBJ2-7; the D gene is possibly TRBD1 (5 bases). CDR3 region: CAWRSQGEQYF. CDR3 DNA: TGTGCCTGGAGGAGTCAGGGCGAGCAGTACTTC. Based on the CDR3 plus reference TRBV30 and TRBJ2-7, the full variable domain is SQTIHQWPATLVQPVGSPLSLECTVEGTSNPNLYWYRQAAGRGLQLLFYSVGIGQISSEVPQNLSASRPQDRQFILSSKKLLLSDSGFYLCAWRSQGEQYFGPGTRLTVT.